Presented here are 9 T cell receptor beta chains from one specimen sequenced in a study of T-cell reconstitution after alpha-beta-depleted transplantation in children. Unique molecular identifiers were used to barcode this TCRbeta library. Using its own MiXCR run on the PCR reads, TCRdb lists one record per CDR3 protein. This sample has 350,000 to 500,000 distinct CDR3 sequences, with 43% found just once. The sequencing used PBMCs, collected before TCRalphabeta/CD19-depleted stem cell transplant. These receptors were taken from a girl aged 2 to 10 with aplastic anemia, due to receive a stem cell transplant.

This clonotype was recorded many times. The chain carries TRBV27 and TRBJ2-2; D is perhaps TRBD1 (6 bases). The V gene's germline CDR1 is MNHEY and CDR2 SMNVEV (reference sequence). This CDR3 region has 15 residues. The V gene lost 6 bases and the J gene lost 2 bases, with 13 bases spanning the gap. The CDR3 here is CASSPRTVNTGELFF. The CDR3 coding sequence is TGTGCCAGCAGCCCCCGGACAGTAAACACCGGGGAGCTGTTTTTT.

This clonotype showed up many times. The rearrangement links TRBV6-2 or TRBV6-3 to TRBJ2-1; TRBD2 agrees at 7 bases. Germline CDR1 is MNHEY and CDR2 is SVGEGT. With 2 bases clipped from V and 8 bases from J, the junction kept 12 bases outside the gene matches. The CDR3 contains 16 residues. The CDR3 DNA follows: TGTGCCAGCAGTTACAAGGCGGGAGTATCCGGGGATGAGCAGTTCTTC. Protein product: CASSYKAGVSGDEQFF.

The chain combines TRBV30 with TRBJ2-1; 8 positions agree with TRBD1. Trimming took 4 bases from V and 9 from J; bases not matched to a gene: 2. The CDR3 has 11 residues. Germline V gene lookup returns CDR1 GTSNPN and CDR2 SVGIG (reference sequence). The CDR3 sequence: CAWTGGGEQFF. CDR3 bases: TGTGCCTGGACAGGGGGCGGTGAGCAGTTCTTC.

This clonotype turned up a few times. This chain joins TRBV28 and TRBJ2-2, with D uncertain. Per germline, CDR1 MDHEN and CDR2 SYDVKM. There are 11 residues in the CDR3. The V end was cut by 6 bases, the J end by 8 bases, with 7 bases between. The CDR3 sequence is CASSRRGELFF. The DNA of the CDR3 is TGTGCCAGCAGCAGGAGAGGGGAGCTGTTTTTT.

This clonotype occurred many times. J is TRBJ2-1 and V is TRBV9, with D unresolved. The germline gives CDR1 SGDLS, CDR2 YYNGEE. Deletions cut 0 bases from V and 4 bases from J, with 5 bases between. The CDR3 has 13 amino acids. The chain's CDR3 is CASSVEQYNEQFF. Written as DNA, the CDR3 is TGTGCCAGCAGCGTAGAACAGTACAATGAGCAGTTCTTC.

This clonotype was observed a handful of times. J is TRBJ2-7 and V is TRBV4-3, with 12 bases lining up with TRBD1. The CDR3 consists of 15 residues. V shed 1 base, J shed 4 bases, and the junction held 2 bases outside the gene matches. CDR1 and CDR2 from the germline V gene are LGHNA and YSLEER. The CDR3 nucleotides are TGCGCCAGCAGCCAAGTGGGACAGGGGGCATACGAGCAGTACTTC. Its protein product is CASSQVGQGAYEQYF.

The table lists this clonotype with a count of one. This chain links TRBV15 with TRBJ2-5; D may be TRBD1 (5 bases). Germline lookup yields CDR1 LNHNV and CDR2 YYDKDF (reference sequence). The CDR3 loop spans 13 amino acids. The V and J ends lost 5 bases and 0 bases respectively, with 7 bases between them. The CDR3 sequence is CATSHRYQETQYF. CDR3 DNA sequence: TGTGCCACCAGCCACAGGTACCAAGAGACCCAGTACTTC.

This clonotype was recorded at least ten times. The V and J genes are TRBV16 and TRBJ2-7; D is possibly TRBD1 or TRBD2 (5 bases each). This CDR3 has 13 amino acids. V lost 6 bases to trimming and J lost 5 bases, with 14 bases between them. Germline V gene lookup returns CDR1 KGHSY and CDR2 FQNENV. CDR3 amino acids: CASRLEARDEQYF. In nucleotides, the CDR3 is TGTGCCAGCAGACTGGAGGCCAGGGACGAGCAGTACTTC.

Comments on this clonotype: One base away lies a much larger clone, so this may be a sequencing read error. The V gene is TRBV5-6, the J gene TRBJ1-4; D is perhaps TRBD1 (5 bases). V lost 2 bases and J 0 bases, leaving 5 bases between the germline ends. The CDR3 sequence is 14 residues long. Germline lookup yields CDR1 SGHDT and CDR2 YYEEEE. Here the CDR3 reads CASSFRATNEKLFF. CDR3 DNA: TGTGCCAGCAGCTTCAGGGCAACTAATGAAAAACTGTTTTTT.